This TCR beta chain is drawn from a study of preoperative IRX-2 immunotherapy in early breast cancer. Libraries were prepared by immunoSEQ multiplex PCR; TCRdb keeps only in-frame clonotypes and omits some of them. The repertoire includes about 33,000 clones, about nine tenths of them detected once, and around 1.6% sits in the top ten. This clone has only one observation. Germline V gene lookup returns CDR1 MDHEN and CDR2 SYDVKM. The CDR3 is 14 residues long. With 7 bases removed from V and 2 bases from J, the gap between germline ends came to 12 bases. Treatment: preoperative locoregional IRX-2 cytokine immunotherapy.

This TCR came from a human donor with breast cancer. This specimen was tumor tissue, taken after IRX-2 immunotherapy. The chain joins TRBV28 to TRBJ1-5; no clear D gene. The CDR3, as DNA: TGTGCCAGCACCTTGCGAAGTCGCAATCAGCCCCAGCATTTT. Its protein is CASTLRSRNQPQHF.